This T cell receptor (beta chain) was documented in a study of a mutant IDH1 vaccine in newly diagnosed glioma. Sequencing used immunoSEQ multiplex PCR; TCRdb keeps in-frame clones, though not all of them. The data show over 25,000 clones, about nine tenths seen once. Noted time point: baseline, week 1 (first vaccination visit). The treatment is: pre-vaccination baseline after standard-of-care therapy. The CDR3 extends over 15 amino acids. Germline CDR1 KGHSH, CDR2 LQKENI. V shed 2 bases, J shed 3 bases, and the junction held 3 bases outside the gene matches. Sequenced material: PBMCs, taken from a glioma patient treated with radiotherapy, temozolomide or both. This chain uses TRBV18 with TRBJ1-2; 10 bases align to TRBD1. The sequence came from a woman aged 40 to 49 with glioma. CDR3 nucleotide sequence: TGTGCCAGCTCACCATCGGACAGGGGGTACTATGGCTACACCTTC. Its protein product is CASSPSDRGYYGYTF. The complete variable domain, with remaining parts taken from reference TRBV18 and TRBJ1-2, reads NAGVMQNPRHLVRRRGQEARLRCSPMKGHSHVYWYRQLPEEGLKFMVYLQKENIIDESGMPKERFSAEFPKEGPSILRIQQVVRGDSAAYFCASSPSDRGYYGYTFGSGTRLTVV.